Reported below is one T cell receptor beta chain. Its antigen remains unidentified. Naive CD8 cells comprised CD45RO-negative, CCR7-positively selected cells, excluding terminally differentiated effector memory CD45RA+ cells. Among the donors, all were Caucasian adults who lived in Nashville, Tennessee. Each PCR replicate from the sorted subsets contained about 200 ng DNA, which is around 30,000 T cell genomes. Measured with immunoSEQ multiplex PCR; TCRdb has only the in-frame clones, and not every one. The table lists about 2,200,000 clones, approximately 94% of them singletons. Germline assignment: CDR1 MNHNS and CDR2 SASEGT. This CDR3 has 17 amino acids. V lost 4 bases, J lost 1 base, and 17 bases lay in between. The sample comes from a study of shared clonotypes between healthy human individuals. Study-wide results and limits: The study's rarefaction showed incomplete sorted-subset sequencing despite large depth. Between a few donors, naive CD4 clonotypes were shared at a level of around 5.2%.

The sequence came from a young man in good health. Some clones in this sample may be carry-over from other donors' samples. The sequenced sample consisted of naive CD8+ T cells from PBMCs. This chain links TRBV6-1 with TRBJ1-3; D ambiguous. Here the CDR3 DNA reads TGTGCCAGCAGTGCTACCCCCTGGGGAATTTCTGGAAACACCATATATTTT. Protein: CASSATPWGISGNTIYF.